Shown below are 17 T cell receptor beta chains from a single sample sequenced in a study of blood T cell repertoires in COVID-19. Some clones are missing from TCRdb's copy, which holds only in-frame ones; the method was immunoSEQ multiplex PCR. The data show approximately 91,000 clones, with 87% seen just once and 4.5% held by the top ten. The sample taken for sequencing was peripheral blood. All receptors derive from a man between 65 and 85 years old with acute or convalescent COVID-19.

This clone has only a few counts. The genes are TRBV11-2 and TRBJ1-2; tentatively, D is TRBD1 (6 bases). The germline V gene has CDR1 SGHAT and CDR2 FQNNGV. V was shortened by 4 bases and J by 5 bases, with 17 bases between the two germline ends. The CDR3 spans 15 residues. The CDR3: CASSSSTGWGYGYTF. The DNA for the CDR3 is TGTGCCAGCAGCTCGTCAACAGGGTGGGGATATGGCTACACCTTC.

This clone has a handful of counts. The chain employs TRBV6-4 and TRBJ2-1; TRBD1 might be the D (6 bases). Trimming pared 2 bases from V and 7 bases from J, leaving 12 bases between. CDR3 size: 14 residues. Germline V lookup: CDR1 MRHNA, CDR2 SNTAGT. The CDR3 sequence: CASSDGNRVNEQFF. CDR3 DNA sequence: TGTGCCAGCAGTGACGGGAACAGGGTGAATGAGCAGTTCTTC.

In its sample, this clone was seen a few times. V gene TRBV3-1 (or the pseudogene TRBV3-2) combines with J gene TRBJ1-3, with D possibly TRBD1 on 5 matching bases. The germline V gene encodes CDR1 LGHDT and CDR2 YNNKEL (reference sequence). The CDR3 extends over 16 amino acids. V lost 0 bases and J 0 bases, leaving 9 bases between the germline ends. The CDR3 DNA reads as TGTGCCAGCAGCCAAGATCGGGGGGGCTCTGGAAACACCATATATTTT. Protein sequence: CASSQDRGGSGNTIYF.

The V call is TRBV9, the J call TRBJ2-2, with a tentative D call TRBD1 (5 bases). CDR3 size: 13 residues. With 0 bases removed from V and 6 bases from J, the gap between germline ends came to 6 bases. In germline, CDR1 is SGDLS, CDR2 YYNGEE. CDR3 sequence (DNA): TGTGCCAGCAGCGTAGCAGGGCCCGGGGAGCTGTTTTTT. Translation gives CASSVAGPGELFF.

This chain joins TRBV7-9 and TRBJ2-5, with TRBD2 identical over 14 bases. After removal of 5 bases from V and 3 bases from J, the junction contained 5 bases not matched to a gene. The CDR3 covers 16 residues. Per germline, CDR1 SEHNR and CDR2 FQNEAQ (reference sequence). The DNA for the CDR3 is TGTGCCAGCAGCCTTGGACTAGCGGGGGGCAAAGAGACCCAGTACTTC. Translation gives CASSLGLAGGKETQYF.

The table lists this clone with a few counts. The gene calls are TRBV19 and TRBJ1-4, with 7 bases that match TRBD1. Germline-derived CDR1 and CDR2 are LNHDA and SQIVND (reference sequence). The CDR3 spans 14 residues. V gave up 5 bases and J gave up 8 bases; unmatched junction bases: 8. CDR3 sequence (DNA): TGTGCCAGTAGTGCTGACAGGGTTGAAGAAAAACTGTTTTTT. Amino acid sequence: CASSADRVEEKLFF. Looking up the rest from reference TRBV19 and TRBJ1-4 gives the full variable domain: DGGITQSPKYLFRKEGQNVTLSCEQNLNHDAMYWYRQDPGQGLRLIYYSQIVNDFQKGDIAEGYSVSREKKESFPLTVTSAQKNPTAFYLCASSADRVEEKLFFGSGTQLSVL.

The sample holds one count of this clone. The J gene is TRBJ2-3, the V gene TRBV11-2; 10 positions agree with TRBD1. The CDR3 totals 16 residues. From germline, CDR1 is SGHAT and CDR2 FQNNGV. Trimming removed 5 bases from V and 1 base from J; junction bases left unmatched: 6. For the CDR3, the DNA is TGTGCCAGCAGCACTCGACAGGGGGCAGGCACAGATACGCAGTATTTT. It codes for CASSTRQGAGTDTQYF.

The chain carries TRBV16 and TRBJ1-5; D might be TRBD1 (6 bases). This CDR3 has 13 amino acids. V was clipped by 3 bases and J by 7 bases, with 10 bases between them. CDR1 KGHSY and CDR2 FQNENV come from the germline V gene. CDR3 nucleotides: TGTGCCAGCAGCCAGGCAGACAGGCAGCCCCAGCATTTT. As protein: CASSQADRQPQHF.

The CDR3 DNA sequence: TGTGCCTGGAGAAAACCGGGACAGGGTTGGACACCCCTCCACTTT. Its translation: CAWRKPGQGWTPLHF. The chain carries TRBV30 and TRBJ1-6; TRBD1 aligns across 9 bases. CDR1 and CDR2 (germline): GTSNPN, SVGIG (reference sequence). V lost 3 bases to trimming and J lost 11 bases; unmatched junction nucleotides: 11. This CDR3 comprises 15 residues.

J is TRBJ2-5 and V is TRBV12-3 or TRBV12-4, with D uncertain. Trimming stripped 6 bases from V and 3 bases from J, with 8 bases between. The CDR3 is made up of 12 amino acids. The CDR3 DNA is TGTGCCAGCAGCTTTATAGAAGAGACCCAGTACTTC. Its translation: CASSFIEETQYF.

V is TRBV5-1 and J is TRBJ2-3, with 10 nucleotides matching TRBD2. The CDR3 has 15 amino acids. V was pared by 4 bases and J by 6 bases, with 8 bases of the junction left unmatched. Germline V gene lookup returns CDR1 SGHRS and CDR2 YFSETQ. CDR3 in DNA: TGCGCCAGCAGCCCGGACGGACTAGCGGCGGATACGCAGTATTTT. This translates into CASSPDGLAADTQYF.

CDR3 loop: CASSLIPSGGSYNEQFF. CDR3 DNA: TGTGCCAGCAGCTTAATTCCTAGCGGGGGGTCCTACAATGAGCAGTTCTTC. This chain uses TRBV7-3 with TRBJ2-1; TRBD2 agrees at 11 bases. The ends lost 1 base at V and 1 base at J; junction bases unmatched: 3. Germline-derived CDR1 and CDR2 are SGHTA and FQGTGA. This CDR3 region has 17 residues.

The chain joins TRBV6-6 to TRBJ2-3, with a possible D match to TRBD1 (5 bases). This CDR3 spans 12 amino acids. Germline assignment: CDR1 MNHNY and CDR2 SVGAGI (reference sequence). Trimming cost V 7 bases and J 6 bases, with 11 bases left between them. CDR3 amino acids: CASTFKGDTQYF. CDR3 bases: TGTGCCAGCACCTTTAAGGGGGATACGCAGTATTTT.

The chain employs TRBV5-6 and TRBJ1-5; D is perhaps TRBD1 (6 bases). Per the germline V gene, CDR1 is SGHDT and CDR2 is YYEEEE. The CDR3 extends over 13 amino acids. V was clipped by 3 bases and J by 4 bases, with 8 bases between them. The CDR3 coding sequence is TGTGCCAGCAGCTCCGGACAGAATCAGCCCCAGCATTTT. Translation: CASSSGQNQPQHF.

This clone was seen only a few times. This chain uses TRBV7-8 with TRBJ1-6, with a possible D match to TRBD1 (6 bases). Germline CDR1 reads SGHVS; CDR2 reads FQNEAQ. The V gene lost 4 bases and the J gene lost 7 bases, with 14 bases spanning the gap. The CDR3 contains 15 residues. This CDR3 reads CASSSKGVRNSPLHF. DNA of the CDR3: TGTGCCAGCAGCTCCAAGGGGGTTCGGAATTCACCCCTCCACTTT. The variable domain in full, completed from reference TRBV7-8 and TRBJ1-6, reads GAGVSQSPRYKVAKRGQDVALRCDPISGHVSLFWYQQALGQGPEFLTYFQNEAQLDKSGLPSDRFFAERPEGSVSTLKIQRTQQEDSAVYLCASSSKGVRNSPLHFGNGTRLTVT.

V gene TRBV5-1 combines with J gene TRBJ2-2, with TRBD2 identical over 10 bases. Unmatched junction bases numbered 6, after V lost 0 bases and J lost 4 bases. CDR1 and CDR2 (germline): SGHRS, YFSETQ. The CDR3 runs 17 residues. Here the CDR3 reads CASSLAQAGGATGELFF. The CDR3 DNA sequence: TGCGCCAGCAGCTTGGCCCAAGCGGGGGGGGCCACCGGGGAGCTGTTTTTT. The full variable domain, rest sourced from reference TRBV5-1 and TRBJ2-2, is KAGVTQTPRYLIKTRGQQVTLSCSPISGHRSVSWYQQTPGQGLQFLFEYFSETQRNKGNFPGRFSGRQFSNSRSEMNVSTLELGDSALYLCASSLAQAGGATGELFFGEGSRLTVL.

The DNA for the CDR3 is TGTGCCAGCAGCAGTATACATAGCAATCAGCCCCAGCATTTT. It yields the protein CASSSIHSNQPQHF. V usage is TRBV6-5 and J usage is TRBJ1-5, with unresolved D. Germline CDR1 reads MNHEY; CDR2 reads SVGAGI. Trimming left V 6 bases short and J 0 bases short, with 9 bases between. This CDR3 region has 14 residues.